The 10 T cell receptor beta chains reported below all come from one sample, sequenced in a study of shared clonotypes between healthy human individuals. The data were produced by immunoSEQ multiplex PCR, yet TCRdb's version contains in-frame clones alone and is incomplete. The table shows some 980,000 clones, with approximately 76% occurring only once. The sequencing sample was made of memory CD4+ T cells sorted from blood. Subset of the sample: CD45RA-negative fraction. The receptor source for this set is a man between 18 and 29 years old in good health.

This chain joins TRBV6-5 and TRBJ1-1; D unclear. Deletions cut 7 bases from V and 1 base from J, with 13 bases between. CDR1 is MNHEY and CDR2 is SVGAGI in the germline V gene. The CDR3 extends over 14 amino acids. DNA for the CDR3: TGTGCCAGCAACTTTGGAACCGGGAACACTGAAGCTTTCTTT. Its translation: CASNFGTGNTEAFF.

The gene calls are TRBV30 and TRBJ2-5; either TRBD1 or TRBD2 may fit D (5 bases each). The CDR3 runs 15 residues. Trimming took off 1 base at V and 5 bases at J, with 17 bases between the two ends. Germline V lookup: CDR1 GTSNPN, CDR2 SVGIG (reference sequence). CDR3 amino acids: CAWSESVSWGETQYF. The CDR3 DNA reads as TGTGCCTGGAGTGAATCGGTCAGCTGGGGGGAGACCCAGTACTTC.

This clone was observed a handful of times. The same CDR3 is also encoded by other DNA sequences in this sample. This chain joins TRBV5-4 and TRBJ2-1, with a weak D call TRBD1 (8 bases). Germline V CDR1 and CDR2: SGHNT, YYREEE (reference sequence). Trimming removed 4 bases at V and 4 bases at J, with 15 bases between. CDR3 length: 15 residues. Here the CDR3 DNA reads TGTGCCAGCAGCAGCGGACAGGGACTATACAATGAGCAGTTCTTC. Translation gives CASSSGQGLYNEQFF.

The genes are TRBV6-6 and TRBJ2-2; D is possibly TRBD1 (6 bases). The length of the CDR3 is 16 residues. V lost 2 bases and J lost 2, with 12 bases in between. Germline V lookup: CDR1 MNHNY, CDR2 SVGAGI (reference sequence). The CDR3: CASSYIPGVNTGELFF. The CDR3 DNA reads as TGTGCCAGCAGTTACATCCCAGGGGTTAACACCGGGGAGCTGTTTTTT.

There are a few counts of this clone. CDR3 in DNA: TGTGCTTGCCCCGGGGCAACTAATGAAAAACTGTTTTTT. It codes for CACPGATNEKLFF. The chain links TRBV30 to TRBJ1-4; D unresolved. CDR3 length: 13 residues. Germline V lookup: CDR1 GTSNPN, CDR2 SVGIG (reference sequence). The variable domain in full, completed from reference TRBV30 and TRBJ1-4, reads SQTIHQWPATLVQPVGSPLSLECTVEGTSNPNLYWYRQAAGRGLQLLFYSVGIGQISSEVPQNLSASRPQDRQFILSSKKLLLSDSGFYLCACPGATNEKLFFGSGTQLSVL.

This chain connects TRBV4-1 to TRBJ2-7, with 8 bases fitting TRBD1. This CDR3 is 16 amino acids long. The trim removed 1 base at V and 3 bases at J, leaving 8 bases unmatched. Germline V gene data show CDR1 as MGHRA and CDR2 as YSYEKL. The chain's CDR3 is CASSQGQGQVLYEQYF. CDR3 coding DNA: TGCGCCAGCAGCCAAGGCCAGGGACAGGTTCTCTACGAGCAGTACTTC.

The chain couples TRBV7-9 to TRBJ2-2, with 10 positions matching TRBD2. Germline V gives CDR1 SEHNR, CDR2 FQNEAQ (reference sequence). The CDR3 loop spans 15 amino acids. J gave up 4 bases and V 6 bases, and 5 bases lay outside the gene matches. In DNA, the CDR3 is TGTGCCAGCAGAGGAAGCGGGAGGGCCACCGGGGAGCTGTTTTTT. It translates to CASRGSGRATGELFF.

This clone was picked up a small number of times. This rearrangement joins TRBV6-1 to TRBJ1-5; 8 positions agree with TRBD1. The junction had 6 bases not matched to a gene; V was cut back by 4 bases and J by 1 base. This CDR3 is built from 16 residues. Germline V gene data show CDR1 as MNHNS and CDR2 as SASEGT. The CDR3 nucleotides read TGTGCCAGCAGTGGGACAGGGATGAGGAGCAATCAGCCCCAGCATTTT. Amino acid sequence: CASSGTGMRSNQPQHF.

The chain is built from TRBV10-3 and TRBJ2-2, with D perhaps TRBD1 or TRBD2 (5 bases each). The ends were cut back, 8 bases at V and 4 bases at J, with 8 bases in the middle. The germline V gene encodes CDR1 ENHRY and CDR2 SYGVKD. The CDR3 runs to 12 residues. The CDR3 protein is CAIHGGTGELFF. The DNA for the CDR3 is TGTGCCATCCATGGGGGCACCGGGGAGCTGTTTTTT.

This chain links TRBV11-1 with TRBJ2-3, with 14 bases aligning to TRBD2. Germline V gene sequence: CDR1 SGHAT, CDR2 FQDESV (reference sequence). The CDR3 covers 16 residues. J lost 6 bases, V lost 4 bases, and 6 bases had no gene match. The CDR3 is CASSSPTSGGGDTQYF. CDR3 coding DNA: TGTGCCAGCAGCTCACCGACTAGCGGGGGGGGCGATACGCAGTATTTT.